These 19 T cell receptor beta chains share one sample of origin, sequenced in a study of breast tumors, draining lymph nodes, adjacent tissues. The lymph nodes were axillary draining lymph nodes from breast cancer patients. MiXCR, run by TCRdb on the multiplex PCR reads, gives a single entry per CDR3 protein. The sample lists around 130,000 distinct CDR3 sequences, around 20% occurring once. What was sequenced was axillary lymph node tissue. The receptors shown here come from a female donor with breast cancer. Some clones in this sample may be carry-over from other donors' samples.

This clonotype was detected ten times or more. This chain connects TRBV11-3 to TRBJ2-1; D uncertain. The V and J ends lost 5 bases and 4 bases respectively, with 12 bases between them. Germline CDR1 is SGHNT and CDR2 is YENEEA. The CDR3 has 14 residues. The CDR3 DNA follows: TGTGCCAGCAGCCCCAACCGGTTGTACAATGAGCAGTTCTTC. Protein product: CASSPNRLYNEQFF.

There are many counts of this clonotype. The gene calls are TRBV15 and TRBJ1-4, with D uncertain. The CDR3 is 14 residues long. The V gene's germline CDR1 is LNHNV and CDR2 YYDKDF (reference sequence). Trimming pared 0 bases from V and 8 bases from J, leaving 10 bases between. The CDR3 region is CATSRDEGIEKLFF. CDR3 bases: TGTGCCACCAGCAGAGACGAAGGCATAGAAAAACTGTTTTTT.

This clonotype was observed once. The V call is TRBV29-1, the J call TRBJ1-1; TRBD1 might be the D (6 bases). There are 14 residues in the CDR3. The germline CDR1 and CDR2 sequences are SQVTM and ANQGSEA. Trimming took 3 bases from V and 5 from J, leaving 16 bases between them. CDR3 in amino acids: CSVDPSTGGTEAFF. CDR3 nucleotide sequence: TGCAGCGTTGACCCTTCGACAGGAGGTACTGAAGCTTTCTTT.

This clonotype has a count of ten or more. This rearrangement joins TRBV27 to TRBJ2-7, with D possibly being TRBD1 (6 bases). V lost 2 bases and J 6 bases, leaving 14 bases between the germline ends. Germline CDR1 is MNHEY and CDR2 is SMNVEV (reference sequence). This CDR3 has 14 residues. The CDR3 region is CASSLGVRGFEQYF. The CDR3 DNA reads TGTGCCAGCAGTTTAGGTGTCAGGGGTTTCGAGCAGTACTTC.

Only a few counts were recorded for this clonotype. V usage is TRBV27 and J usage is TRBJ1-5; tentative D call: TRBD1 (6 bases). Trimming took 5 bases from V and 0 from J, leaving 14 bases between them. The CDR3 has 16 amino acids. Germline CDR1 and CDR2: MNHEY and SMNVEV (reference sequence). The CDR3 bases are TGTGCCAGCAGTAAAGGAGGGGGTTTTAGCAATCAGCCCCAGCATTTT. Protein: CASSKGGGFSNQPQHF.

Ten or more counts support this clonotype. This chain joins TRBV29-1 and TRBJ2-2; maybe TRBD2 (5 bases). CDR3 size: 12 residues. Trimming took off 4 bases at V and 6 bases at J, with 9 bases between the two ends. From germline, CDR1 is SQVTM and CDR2 ANQGSEA. The CDR3 is CSVGLEAGELFF. The CDR3 DNA reads TGCAGCGTTGGTCTGGAGGCCGGGGAGCTGTTTTTT.

V and J are TRBV28 and TRBJ1-5; a weak D match, TRBD1 (5 bases). Trimming removed 6 bases at V and 7 bases at J, with 16 bases between. The germline V gene has CDR1 MDHEN and CDR2 SYDVKM. CDR3 size: 14 residues. Here the CDR3 DNA reads TGTGCCAGCAGGTTTCAGGGTTTTTCACAGCCCCAGCATTTT. Translated, it gives CASRFQGFSQPQHF.

This clonotype was counted many times. V and J are TRBV5-1 and TRBJ2-2; the match to TRBD1 covers 8 bases. CDR3 length: 16 residues. V was pared by 2 bases and J by 5 bases, with 8 bases of the junction left unmatched. The germline CDR1 and CDR2 sequences are SGHRS and YFSETQ. The CDR3 is CASSFRQGSITGELFF. In nucleotides, the CDR3 is TGCGCCAGCAGCTTTCGACAGGGGTCCATAACCGGGGAGCTGTTTTTT.

This clonotype was seen once. Germline and junction disagree at one end, which may indicate a read error. The rearrangement joins TRBV9 to TRBJ2-5; TRBD2 is a possible D gene (5 bases). This CDR3 contains 14 residues. From germline, CDR1 is SGDLS and CDR2 YYNGEE. The CDR3 reads CASSVGAVLGTQYF. CDR3 nucleotide sequence: TGTGCCAGCAGTGTAGGAGCGGTGTTGGGGACCCAGTACTTC.

This clonotype was recorded only once. The J gene is TRBJ2-7, the V gene TRBV2, with a possible D match to TRBD2 (6 bases). The V end lost 7 bases, the J end lost 6 bases, and 16 bases lay between the germline ends. The V gene's germline CDR1 is SNHLY and CDR2 FYNNEI. This CDR3 has 13 residues. As DNA, the CDR3 is TGTGCCAGCACCACTAGCCCCGAGGGCGAGCAGTACTTC. Amino acids: CASTTSPEGEQYF.

V and J are TRBV7-8 and TRBJ2-3; D remains unclear. V was pared by 7 bases and J by 2 bases, with 7 bases between. Germline CDR1 and CDR2: SGHVS and FQNEAQ. CDR3 length: 12 amino acids. The CDR3 spells CASTQYTDTQYF. The CDR3, as DNA: TGTGCCAGCACGCAGTACACAGATACGCAGTATTTT.

The chain is built from TRBV27 and TRBJ2-5, with 14 nucleotides matching TRBD2. The CDR3 covers 18 residues. Per germline, CDR1 MNHEY and CDR2 SMNVEV (reference sequence). V dropped 9 bases and J dropped 1; count of bases not matched to a gene: 13. The DNA for the CDR3 is TGTGCCAGTCGACCCGGGACTAGCGGGAGTTGGATCCAAGAGACCCAGTACTTC. Translated: CASRPGTSGSWIQETQYF.

At least ten counts were recorded for this clonotype. This chain joins TRBV10-3 and TRBJ2-7; TRBD1 matches at 10 bases. This CDR3 comprises 15 residues. Germline CDR1 ENHRY, CDR2 SYGVKD. J gave up 0 bases and V 7 bases, and 6 bases lay outside the gene matches. The CDR3 DNA follows: TGTGCCATCACCAAGACAGGGGGCACCTCCTACGAGCAGTACTTC. Its translation is CAITKTGGTSYEQYF.

This clonotype was recorded many times. The chain joins TRBV15 to TRBJ2-1, with unresolved D. The CDR3 consists of 12 residues. Germline CDR1 LNHNV, CDR2 YYDKDF (reference sequence). Trimming took off 0 bases at V and 15 bases at J, with 12 bases between the two ends. For the CDR3, the DNA is TGTGCCACCAGCAGAGATGACCAGCATCCGTTCTTC. Translating gives CATSRDDQHPFF.

The table lists this clonotype with many counts. The V call is TRBV3-1, the J call TRBJ2-3; TRBD1 or TRBD2 may be the D gene (5 bases each). Per germline, CDR1 LGHDT and CDR2 YNNKEL (reference sequence). V was cut by 0 bases and J by 0 bases, with 7 bases left in between. The CDR3 consists of 15 residues. CDR3 bases: TGTGCCAGCAGCCAAGATTGGGGGAGCACAGATACGCAGTATTTT. Protein sequence: CASSQDWGSTDTQYF.

This clonotype was recorded at least ten times. This chain connects TRBV10-3 to TRBJ2-3, with 8 bases lining up with TRBD2. The CDR3 sequence is 12 residues long. Germline loops: CDR1 ENHRY, CDR2 SYGVKD. Unmatched junction bases numbered 4, after V lost 11 bases and J lost 3 bases. DNA for the CDR3: TGTGCCTGCCGGGGGGGGACAGATACGCAGTATTTT. This sequence encodes CACRGGTDTQYF.

This clonotype occurred many times. Written as DNA, the CDR3 is TGTGCCAGCAGCCAATTAAGGGATACGCAGTATTTT. This translates into CASSQLRDTQYF. V gene TRBV3-1 combines with J gene TRBJ2-3, with D hard to call. The CDR3 length is 12 residues. V dropped 2 bases and J dropped 6 bases, with 6 bases sitting between them. CDR1 and CDR2 (germline): LGHDT, YNNKEL (reference sequence).

This clonotype was recorded at least ten times. V is TRBV6-5 and J is TRBJ2-1; 13 nucleotides line up with TRBD2. This CDR3 comprises 13 residues. After removal of 10 bases from V and 8 bases from J, the junction contained 5 bases not matched to a gene. Germline-derived CDR1 and CDR2 are MNHEY and SVGAGI. The CDR3 DNA sequence: TGTGCCACCACTAGCGGGGGGGCCCATGAGCAGTTCTTC. This encodes CATTSGGAHEQFF.

The chain couples TRBV6-2 or TRBV6-3 to TRBJ1-5; a possible D gene is TRBD1 (5 bases). Per germline, CDR1 MNHEY and CDR2 SVGEGT. This CDR3 contains 15 residues. V shed 10 bases and J shed 1 base, with 17 bases lying between them. The CDR3 DNA follows: TGTGCCACTTCATCGGGGGGGGGGAGCAATCAGCCCCAGCATTTT. It codes for CATSSGGGSNQPQHF.